The 18 T cell receptor beta chains presented below share a single source sample, sequenced in a study of T cell repertoires in cytomegalovirus infection (dated by TCRdb to between 2018 and 2021). The run used an Illumina HiSeq 1500. TCRdb applied fastp at Q25 and MiXCR to the public reads, then kept only in-frame beta chains. CDR3 protein sequences are deduplicated, and each keeps its most common genes and DNA. This sample holds fewer than 200,000 distinct CDR3 sequences; 8% to 10% were observed only once. The ten largest clones add up to about 4.6% of the sample. Sequencing used PBMCs. These receptor sequences come from a human donor in good health (CMV status not recorded). Some clones in this sample may be carry-over from other donors' samples.

This clonotype appeared many times. The chain combines TRBV28 with TRBJ1-6; 8 bases fit TRBD1. Germline CDR1 and CDR2: MDHEN and SYDVKM. V was pared by 3 bases and J by 10 bases, with 14 bases of the junction left unmatched. The CDR3 is made up of 17 amino acids. CDR3 nucleotide sequence: TGTGCCAGCAGTTTTGGGGCAGGGGGCCCTGGGTGGTCACCCCTCCACTTT. This gives the protein CASSFGAGGPGWSPLHF.

The chain uses TRBV28 and TRBJ1-1, with TRBD1 identical over 8 bases. The CDR3 length is 14 residues. With V trimmed by 6 bases and J by 1 base, 4 bases remained unmatched. Germline V lookup: CDR1 MDHEN, CDR2 SYDVKM. The CDR3, as DNA: TGTGCCAGCAGACGGACAGGGTCGAACACTGAAGCTTTCTTT. The encoded protein is CASRRTGSNTEAFF.

This clonotype appeared many times. The chain uses TRBV11-2 and TRBJ2-3; no reliable D call. V shed 5 bases and J shed 6 bases, with 9 bases lying between them. Germline CDR1 and CDR2: SGHAT and FQNNGV. CDR3 length: 12 amino acids. CDR3 in amino acids: CASSPLGDTQYF. Here the CDR3 DNA reads TGTGCCAGCAGCCCCCTCGGGGATACGCAGTATTTT.

This rearrangement joins TRBV11-1 to TRBJ2-4, with 9 bases matching TRBD1. The CDR3 extends over 16 amino acids. Germline V gives CDR1 SGHAT, CDR2 FQDESV (reference sequence). With 5 bases clipped from V and 2 bases from J, the junction kept 7 bases outside the gene matches. The CDR3 here is CASSERDRDPKNIQYF. For the CDR3, the DNA is TGTGCCAGCAGCGAAAGGGACAGGGACCCCAAAAACATTCAGTACTTC. Full variable domain (remainder filled in from reference TRBV11-1 and TRBJ2-4): EAEVAQSPRYKITEKSQAVAFWCDPISGHATLYWYRQILGQGPELLVQFQDESVVDDSQLPKDRFSAERLKGVDSTLKIQPAELGDSAMYLCASSERDRDPKNIQYFGAGTRLSVL.

This clonotype has at least ten counts. The rearrangement uses TRBV20-1 and TRBJ1-1; possibly TRBD1 for D (5 bases). V gave up 5 bases and J gave up 4 bases, with 17 bases separating them. Germline CDR1 is DFQATT and CDR2 is SNEGSKA (reference sequence). The length of the CDR3 is 14 residues. The CDR3 sequence: CSADRRGLGTEAFF. The CDR3 bases are TGCAGTGCTGATCGAAGGGGCCTCGGCACTGAAGCTTTCTTT.

This clonotype was seen more than once but under ten times. The V call is TRBV7-9, the J call TRBJ2-2; 10 bases map to TRBD1. After removal of 5 bases from V and 4 bases from J, the junction contained 10 bases not matched to a gene. This CDR3 has 17 amino acids. CDR1 SEHNR and CDR2 FQNEAQ come from the germline V gene (reference sequence). The CDR3 nucleotides read TGTGCCAGCAGCCCCCTTACCGGGACAGGGGCCACCGGGGAGCTGTTTTTT. Translation: CASSPLTGTGATGELFF.

This sequence joins TRBV2 and TRBJ2-7; possible D gene TRBD2, 7 bases. V was trimmed by 0 bases and J by 6 bases, leaving 15 bases between them. Germline CDR1 and CDR2: SNHLY and FYNNEI. The CDR3 is 15 amino acids. The chain's CDR3 is CASSEAGGGLSEQYF. The CDR3 bases are TGTGCCAGCAGTGAAGCAGGCGGGGGCCTATCCGAGCAGTACTTC.

In its sample, this clonotype was seen a few times. The V call is TRBV4-3, the J call TRBJ2-3; 12 nucleotides match TRBD2. The CDR3 runs 16 residues. The J segment lost 4 bases and the V segment lost 0 bases, leaving 2 bases of the junction unmatched. The germline V gene encodes CDR1 LGHNA and CDR2 YSLEER. The CDR3 DNA reads as TGCGCCAGCAGCCAAGATCTAGCGGGGGGGCCAGATACGCAGTATTTT. Residues: CASSQDLAGGPDTQYF.

This clonotype was seen more than once but under ten times. J is TRBJ2-1 and V is TRBV5-6; tentative D call: TRBD2 (6 bases). The CDR3 has 17 residues. V gave up 4 bases and J gave up 9 bases, with 26 bases separating them. The germline CDR1 and CDR2 sequences are SGHDT and YYEEEE. The CDR3 spells CASSTEPGLTFRTEQFF. For the CDR3, the DNA is TGTGCCAGCAGCACAGAACCGGGACTGACGTTCCGAACTGAGCAGTTCTTC.

The table lists this clonotype with many counts. The rearrangement joins TRBV6-2 or TRBV6-3 to TRBJ1-5; unclear D gene. This CDR3 spans 14 amino acids. Trimming removed 0 bases at V and 6 bases at J, with 9 bases between. Germline V gene lookup returns CDR1 MNHEY and CDR2 SVGEGT. CDR3 in DNA: TGTGCCAGCAGTTACTCGGGGTATGGTCAGCCCCAGCATTTT. Translating gives CASSYSGYGQPQHF.

This clonotype occurred many times. V gene TRBV7-9 combines with J gene TRBJ2-1; the D call may be TRBD1 or TRBD2 (5 bases each). CDR1 is SEHNR, CDR2 FQNEAQ, per germline (reference sequence). This CDR3 comprises 15 residues. The V end was cut by 3 bases, the J end by 5 bases, with 14 bases between. The CDR3 DNA sequence: TGTGCCAGCAGCTTGGGGGTTCCCCTCCACAATGAGCAGTTCTTC. Its translation: CASSLGVPLHNEQFF.

This chain connects TRBV11-3 to TRBJ1-2, with 9 bases matching TRBD1. V trimming: 5 bases; J trimming: 2 bases; junction bases outside the gene matches: 6. The CDR3 is made up of 15 amino acids. Germline lookup yields CDR1 SGHNT and CDR2 YENEEA. DNA of the CDR3: TGTGCCAGCAGCACGCGGACAGGGGCGAACTATGGCTACACCTTC. As protein: CASSTRTGANYGYTF.

This clonotype was found many times. This sequence joins TRBV7-2 and TRBJ1-2; D is unresolved. The CDR3 covers 15 residues. Deletions cut 1 base from V and 4 bases from J, with 13 bases between. Germline values: CDR1 SGHTA, CDR2 FQGNSA. The CDR3 spells CASSLEFRATYGYTF. DNA of the CDR3: TGTGCCAGCAGCTTAGAGTTTAGGGCGACCTATGGCTACACCTTC.

This clonotype occurred many times. The chain is built from TRBV10-3 and TRBJ1-1, with D hard to call. Germline loops: CDR1 ENHRY, CDR2 SYGVKD. V was trimmed by 4 bases and J by 0 bases, leaving 9 bases between them. The CDR3 spans 14 residues. In DNA form, the CDR3 reads TGTGCCATCAGTGTAGGTAGTATGAACACTGAAGCTTTCTTT. Its translation is CAISVGSMNTEAFF.

This clonotype has at least ten counts. The rearrangement links TRBV7-2 to TRBJ1-5; 7 bases are shared with TRBD1. V was pared by 9 bases and J by 0 bases, with 5 bases of the junction left unmatched. Looked up from germline, CDR1 is SGHTA and CDR2 is FQGNSA. This CDR3 region has 14 residues. CDR3 sequence: CASRDRTSNQPQHF. As DNA, the CDR3 is TGTGCCAGTCGGGACAGAACTAGCAATCAGCCCCAGCATTTT. The full variable domain, with the rest looked up from reference TRBV7-2 and TRBJ1-5, is GAGVSQSPSNKVTEKGKDVELRCDPISGHTALYWYRQSLGQGLEFLIYFQGNSAPDKSGLPSDRFSAERTGGSVSTLTIQRTQQEDSAVYLCASRDRTSNQPQHFGDGTRLSIL.

The table lists this clonotype with many counts. The chain couples TRBV12-3 or TRBV12-4 to TRBJ2-2, with 8 positions matching TRBD2. The length of the CDR3 is 15 residues. V was clipped by 3 bases and J by 0 bases; unmatched bases: 0. CDR3 sequence (DNA): TGTGCCAGCAGTTTTAGCGGGGCGAACACCGGGGAGCTGTTTTTT. This codes for CASSFSGANTGELFF.

This clonotype appeared many times. This chain joins TRBV7-9 and TRBJ1-5, with a possible D match to TRBD1 (5 bases). The V end lost 5 bases, the J end lost 8 bases, and 16 bases lay between the germline ends. The germline V gene has CDR1 SEHNR and CDR2 FQNEAQ (reference sequence). The CDR3 is 14 residues long. The DNA of the CDR3 is TGTGCCAGCAGCCCCCTTGGGCAGGGCAAGCCCCAGCATTTT. It is translated as CASSPLGQGKPQHF. Full variable domain (outside the CDR3, taken from reference TRBV7-9 and TRBJ1-5): DTGVSQNPRHKITKRGQNVTFRCDPISEHNRLYWYRQTLGQGPEFLTYFQNEAQLEKSRLLSDRFSAERPKGSFSTLEIQRTEQGDSAMYLCASSPLGQGKPQHFGDGTRLSIL.

This clonotype occurred many times. This chain connects TRBV6-2 or TRBV6-3 to TRBJ1-1; TRBD1 aligns across 7 bases. This CDR3 has 13 amino acids. Unmatched junction bases numbered 2, after V lost 5 bases and J lost 2 bases. CDR1 MNHEY and CDR2 SVGEGT come from the germline V gene. This CDR3 is CASSRDSNTEAFF. The CDR3 nucleotides read TGTGCCAGCAGTCGGGACAGCAACACTGAAGCTTTCTTT.